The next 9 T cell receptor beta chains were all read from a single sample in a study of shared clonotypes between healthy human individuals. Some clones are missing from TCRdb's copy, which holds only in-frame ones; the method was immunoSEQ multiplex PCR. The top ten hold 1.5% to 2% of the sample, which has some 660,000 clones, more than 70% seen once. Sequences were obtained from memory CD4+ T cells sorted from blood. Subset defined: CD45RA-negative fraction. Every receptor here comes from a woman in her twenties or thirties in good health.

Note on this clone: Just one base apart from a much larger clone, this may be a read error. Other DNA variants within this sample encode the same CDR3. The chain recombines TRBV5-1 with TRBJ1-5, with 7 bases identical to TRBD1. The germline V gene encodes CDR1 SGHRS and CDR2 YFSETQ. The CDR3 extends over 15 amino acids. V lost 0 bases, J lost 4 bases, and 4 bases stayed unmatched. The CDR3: CASSLEGTENQPQHF. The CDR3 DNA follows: TGCGCCAGCAGCTTGGAAGGGACAGAGAATCAGCCCCAGCATTTT.

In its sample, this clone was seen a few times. CDR3 sequence: CASSLGPRHTEAFF. CDR3 nucleotide sequence: TGTGCCAGCAGTTTAGGTCCGCGCCACACTGAAGCTTTCTTT. This chain uses TRBV28 with TRBJ1-1; D gene ambiguous. The CDR3 sequence is 14 residues long. Germline values: CDR1 MDHEN, CDR2 SYDVKM. V lost 2 bases and J lost 3, with 10 bases in between.

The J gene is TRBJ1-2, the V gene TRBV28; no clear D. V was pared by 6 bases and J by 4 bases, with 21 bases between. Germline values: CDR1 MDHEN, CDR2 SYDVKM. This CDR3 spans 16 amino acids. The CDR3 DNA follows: TGTGCCAGCAGGTCCAGACGGCGTGAAATACCCTATGGCTACACCTTC. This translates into CASRSRRREIPYGYTF.

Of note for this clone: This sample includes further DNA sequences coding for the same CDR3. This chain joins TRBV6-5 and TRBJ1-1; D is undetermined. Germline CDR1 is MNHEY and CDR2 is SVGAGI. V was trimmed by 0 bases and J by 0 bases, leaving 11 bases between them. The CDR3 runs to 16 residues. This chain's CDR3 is CASSYSGRTLNTEAFF. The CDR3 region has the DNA TGTGCCAGCAGTTACTCGGGGAGAACCCTGAACACTGAAGCTTTCTTT.

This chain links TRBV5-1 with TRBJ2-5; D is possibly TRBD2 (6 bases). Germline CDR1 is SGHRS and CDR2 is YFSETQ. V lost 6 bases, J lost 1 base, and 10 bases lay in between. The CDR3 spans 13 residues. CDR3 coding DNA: TGCGCCAGCACTTCCGGGAGCCAAGAGACCCAGTACTTC. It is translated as CASTSGSQETQYF.

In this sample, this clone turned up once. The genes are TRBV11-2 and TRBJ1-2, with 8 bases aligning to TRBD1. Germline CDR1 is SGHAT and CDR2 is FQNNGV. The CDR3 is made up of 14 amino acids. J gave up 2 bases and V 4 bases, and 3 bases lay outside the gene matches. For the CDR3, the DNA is TGTGCCAGCAGCTCAGGGGGCTGGAACTATGGCTACACCTTC. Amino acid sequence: CASSSGGWNYGYTF.

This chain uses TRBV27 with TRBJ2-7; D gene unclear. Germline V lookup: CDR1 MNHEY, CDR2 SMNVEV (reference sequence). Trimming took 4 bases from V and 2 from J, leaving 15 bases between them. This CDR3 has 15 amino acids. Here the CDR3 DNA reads TGTGCCAGCAGTTCGTCCGTAGACGGGCCCTACGAGCAGTACTTC. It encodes CASSSSVDGPYEQYF.

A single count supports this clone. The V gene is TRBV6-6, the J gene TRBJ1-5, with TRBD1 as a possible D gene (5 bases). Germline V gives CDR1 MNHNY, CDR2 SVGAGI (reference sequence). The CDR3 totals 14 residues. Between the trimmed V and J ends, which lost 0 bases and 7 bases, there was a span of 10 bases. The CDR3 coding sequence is TGTGCCAGCAGTTACTCGGGGGGTGAGCAGCCCCAGCATTTT. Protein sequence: CASSYSGGEQPQHF.

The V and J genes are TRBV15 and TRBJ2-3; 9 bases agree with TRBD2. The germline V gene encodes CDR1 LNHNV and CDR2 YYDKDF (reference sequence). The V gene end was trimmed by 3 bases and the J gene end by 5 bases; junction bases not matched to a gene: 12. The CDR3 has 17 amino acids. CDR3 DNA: TGTGCCACCAGCAGCCCTTATGCTAGCGGGAATATAGATACGCAGTATTTT. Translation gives CATSSPYASGNIDTQYF.